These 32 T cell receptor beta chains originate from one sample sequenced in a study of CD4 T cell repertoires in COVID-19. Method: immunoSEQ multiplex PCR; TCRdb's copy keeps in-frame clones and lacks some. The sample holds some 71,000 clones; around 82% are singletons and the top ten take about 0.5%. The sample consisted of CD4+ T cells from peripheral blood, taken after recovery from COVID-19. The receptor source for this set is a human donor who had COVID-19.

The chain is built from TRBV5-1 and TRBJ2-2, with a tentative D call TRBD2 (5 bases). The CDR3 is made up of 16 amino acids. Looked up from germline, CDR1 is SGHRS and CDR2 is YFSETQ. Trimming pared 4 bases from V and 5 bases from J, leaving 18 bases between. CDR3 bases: TGCGCCAGCAGCACCCGGCCCGGCGGAGGTACCGGGGAGCTGTTTTTT. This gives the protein CASSTRPGGGTGELFF.

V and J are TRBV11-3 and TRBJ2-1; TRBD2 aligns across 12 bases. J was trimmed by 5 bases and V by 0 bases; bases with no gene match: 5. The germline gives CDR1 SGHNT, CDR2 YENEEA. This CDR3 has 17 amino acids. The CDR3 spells CASSLERTSGDHNEQFF. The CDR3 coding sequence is TGTGCCAGCAGCTTAGAAAGGACTAGCGGGGACCACAATGAGCAGTTCTTC.

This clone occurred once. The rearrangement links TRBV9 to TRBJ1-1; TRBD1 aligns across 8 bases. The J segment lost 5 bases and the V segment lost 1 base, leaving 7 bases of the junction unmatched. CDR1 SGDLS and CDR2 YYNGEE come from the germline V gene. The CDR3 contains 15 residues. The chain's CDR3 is CASSVLPTGDTEAFF. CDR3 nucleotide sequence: TGTGCCAGCAGCGTACTACCGACAGGGGATACTGAAGCTTTCTTT.

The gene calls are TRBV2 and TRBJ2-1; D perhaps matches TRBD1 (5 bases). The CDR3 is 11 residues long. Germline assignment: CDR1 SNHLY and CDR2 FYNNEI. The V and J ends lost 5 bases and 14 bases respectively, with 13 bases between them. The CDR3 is CASSYRLGEFF. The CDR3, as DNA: TGTGCCAGCAGTTACAGGCTTGGGGAGTTCTTC.

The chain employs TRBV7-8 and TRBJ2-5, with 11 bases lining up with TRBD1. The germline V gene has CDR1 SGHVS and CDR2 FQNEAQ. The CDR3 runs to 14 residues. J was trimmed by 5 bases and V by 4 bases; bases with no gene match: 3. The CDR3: CASSSRDRGETQYF. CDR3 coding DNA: TGTGCCAGCAGCTCCCGGGACAGGGGGGAGACCCAGTACTTC.

DNA for the CDR3: TGTGCCAGTAGTATACGGACCTTCACAGATACGCAGTATTTT. This translates into CASSIRTFTDTQYF. The chain has TRBV19 and TRBJ2-3; D not resolved. The CDR3 loop spans 14 amino acids. The V end was cut by 2 bases, the J end by 2 bases, with 8 bases between. Germline V gene data show CDR1 as LNHDA and CDR2 as SQIVND (reference sequence).

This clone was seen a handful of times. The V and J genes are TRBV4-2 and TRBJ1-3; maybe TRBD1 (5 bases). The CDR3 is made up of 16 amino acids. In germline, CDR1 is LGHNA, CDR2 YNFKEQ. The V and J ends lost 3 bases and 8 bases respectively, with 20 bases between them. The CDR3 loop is CASSQSRDQGSYTIYF. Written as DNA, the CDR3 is TGTGCCAGCAGCCAGTCCCGGGACCAGGGAAGCTACACCATATATTTT.

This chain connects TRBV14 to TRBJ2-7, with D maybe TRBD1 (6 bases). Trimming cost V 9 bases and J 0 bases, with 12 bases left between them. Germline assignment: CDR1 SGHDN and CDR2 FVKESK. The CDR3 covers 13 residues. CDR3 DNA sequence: TGTGCCAGAAACGGACAGAGCTCCTACGAGCAGTACTTC. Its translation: CARNGQSSYEQYF.

This CDR3 is CASSLGTALYEQYF. The CDR3 nucleotides are TGCGCCAGCAGCTTAGGGACAGCCCTCTACGAGCAGTACTTC. The chain carries TRBV5-1 and TRBJ2-7, with 7 bases aligning to TRBD1. Germline CDR1 and CDR2: SGHRS and YFSETQ. V gave up 2 bases and J gave up 3 bases; unmatched junction bases: 5. The CDR3 has 14 residues.

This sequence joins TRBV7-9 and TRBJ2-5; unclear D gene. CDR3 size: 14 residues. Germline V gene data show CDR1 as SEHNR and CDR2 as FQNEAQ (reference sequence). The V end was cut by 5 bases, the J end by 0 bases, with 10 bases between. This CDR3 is CASSATSYQETQYF. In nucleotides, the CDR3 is TGTGCCAGCAGCGCAACATCTTACCAAGAGACCCAGTACTTC.

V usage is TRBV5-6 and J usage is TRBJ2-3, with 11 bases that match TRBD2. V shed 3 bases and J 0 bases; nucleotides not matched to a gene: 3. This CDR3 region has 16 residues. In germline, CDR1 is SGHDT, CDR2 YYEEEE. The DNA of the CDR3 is TGTGCCAGCAGCTACATAGCGGGAGGGAGCACAGATACGCAGTATTTT. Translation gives CASSYIAGGSTDTQYF.

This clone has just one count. The CDR3 DNA is TGTGCCAGCAGTTTTGATTCCGGCCCACCCTACGAGCAGTACTTC. It translates to CASSFDSGPPYEQYF. V gene TRBV6-5 combines with J gene TRBJ2-7; D remains unclear. With 4 bases removed from V and 2 bases from J, the gap between germline ends came to 15 bases. This CDR3 contains 15 residues. Germline values: CDR1 MNHEY, CDR2 SVGAGI.

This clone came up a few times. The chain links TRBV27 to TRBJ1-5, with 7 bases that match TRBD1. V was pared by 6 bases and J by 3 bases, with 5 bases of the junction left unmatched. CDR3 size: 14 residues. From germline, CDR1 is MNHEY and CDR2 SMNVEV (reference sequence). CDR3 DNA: TGTGCCAGCAGGCTACAGGGGATCAATCAGCCCCAGCATTTT. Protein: CASRLQGINQPQHF.

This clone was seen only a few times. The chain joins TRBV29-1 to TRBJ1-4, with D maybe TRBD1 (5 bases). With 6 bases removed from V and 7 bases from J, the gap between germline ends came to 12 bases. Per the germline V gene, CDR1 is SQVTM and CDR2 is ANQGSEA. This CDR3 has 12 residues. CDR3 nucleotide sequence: TGCAGCGTGAACCAGGGAGGTGAAAAACTGTTTTTT. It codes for CSVNQGGEKLFF.

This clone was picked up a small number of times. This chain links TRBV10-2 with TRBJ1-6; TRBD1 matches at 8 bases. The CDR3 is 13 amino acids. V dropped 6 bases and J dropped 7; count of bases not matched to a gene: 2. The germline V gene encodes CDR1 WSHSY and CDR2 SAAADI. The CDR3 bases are TGCGCCAGCAGCCGGGACAGGAATTCACCCCTCCACTTT. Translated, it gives CASSRDRNSPLHF.

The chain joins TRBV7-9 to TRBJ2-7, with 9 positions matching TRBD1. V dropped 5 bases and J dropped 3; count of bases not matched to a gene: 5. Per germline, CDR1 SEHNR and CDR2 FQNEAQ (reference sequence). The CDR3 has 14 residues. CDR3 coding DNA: TGTGCCAGCAGCACGGGACAGGGACTCTACGAGCAGTACTTC. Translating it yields CASSTGQGLYEQYF. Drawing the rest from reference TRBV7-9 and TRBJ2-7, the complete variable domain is DTGVSQNPRHKITKRGQNVTFRCDPISEHNRLYWYRQTLGQGPEFLTYFQNEAQLEKSRLLSDRFSAERPKGSFSTLEIQRTEQGDSAMYLCASSTGQGLYEQYFGPGTRLTVT.

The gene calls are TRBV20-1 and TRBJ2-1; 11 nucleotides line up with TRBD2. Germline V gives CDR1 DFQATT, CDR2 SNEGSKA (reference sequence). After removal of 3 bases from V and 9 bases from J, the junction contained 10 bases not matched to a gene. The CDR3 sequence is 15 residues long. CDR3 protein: CSASGDSGRATEQFF. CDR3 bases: TGCAGTGCTAGTGGTGATAGCGGGAGGGCCACTGAGCAGTTCTTC.

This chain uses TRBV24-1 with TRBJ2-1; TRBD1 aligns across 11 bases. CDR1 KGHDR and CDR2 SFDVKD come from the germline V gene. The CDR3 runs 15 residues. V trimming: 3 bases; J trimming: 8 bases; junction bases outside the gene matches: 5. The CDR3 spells CATSDPGQGVDEQFF. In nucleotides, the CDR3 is TGTGCCACCAGTGATCCGGGACAGGGGGTCGATGAGCAGTTCTTC.

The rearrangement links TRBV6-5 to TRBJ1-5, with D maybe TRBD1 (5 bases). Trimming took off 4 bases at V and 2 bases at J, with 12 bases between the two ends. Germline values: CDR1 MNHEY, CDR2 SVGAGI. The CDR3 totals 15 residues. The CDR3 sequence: CASSSGTRGNQPQHF. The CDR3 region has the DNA TGTGCCAGCAGTTCAGGAACCAGGGGCAATCAGCCCCAGCATTTT.

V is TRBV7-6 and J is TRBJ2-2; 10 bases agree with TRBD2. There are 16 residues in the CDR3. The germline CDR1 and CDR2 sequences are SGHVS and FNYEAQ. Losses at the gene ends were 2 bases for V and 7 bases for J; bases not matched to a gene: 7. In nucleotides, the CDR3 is TGTGCCAGCAGCTTAACTAGCGGGAAAATAGACGGGGAGCTGTTTTTT. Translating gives CASSLTSGKIDGELFF.

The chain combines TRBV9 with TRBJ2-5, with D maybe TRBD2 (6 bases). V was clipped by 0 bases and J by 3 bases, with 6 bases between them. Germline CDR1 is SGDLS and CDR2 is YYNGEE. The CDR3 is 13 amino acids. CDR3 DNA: TGTGCCAGCAGCGTAGGACTAGAAGAGACCCAGTACTTC. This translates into CASSVGLEETQYF.

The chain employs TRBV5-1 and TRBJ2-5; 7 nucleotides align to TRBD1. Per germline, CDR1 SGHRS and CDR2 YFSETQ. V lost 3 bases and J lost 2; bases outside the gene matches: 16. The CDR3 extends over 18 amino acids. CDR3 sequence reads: CASSSGSLFSGGQETQYF. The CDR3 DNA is TGCGCCAGCAGCTCCGGGTCTCTATTCTCAGGGGGACAAGAGACCCAGTACTTC.

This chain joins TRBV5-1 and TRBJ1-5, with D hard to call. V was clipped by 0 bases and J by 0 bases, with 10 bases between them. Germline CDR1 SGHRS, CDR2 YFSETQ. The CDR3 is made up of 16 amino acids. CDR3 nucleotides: TGCGCCAGCAGCTTGGAGGGCGATGATAGCAATCAGCCCCAGCATTTT. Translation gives CASSLEGDDSNQPQHF.

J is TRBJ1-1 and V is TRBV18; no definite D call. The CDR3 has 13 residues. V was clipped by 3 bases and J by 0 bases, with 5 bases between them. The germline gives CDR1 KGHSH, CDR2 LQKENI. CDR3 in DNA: TGTGCCAGCTCACCTAGTATGAACACTGAAGCTTTCTTT. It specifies CASSPSMNTEAFF.

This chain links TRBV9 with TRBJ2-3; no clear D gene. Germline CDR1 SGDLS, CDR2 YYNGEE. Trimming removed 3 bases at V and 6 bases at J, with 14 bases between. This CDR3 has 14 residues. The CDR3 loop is CASSDVYSRDTQYF. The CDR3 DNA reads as TGTGCCAGCAGCGACGTATATAGTAGGGATACGCAGTATTTT.

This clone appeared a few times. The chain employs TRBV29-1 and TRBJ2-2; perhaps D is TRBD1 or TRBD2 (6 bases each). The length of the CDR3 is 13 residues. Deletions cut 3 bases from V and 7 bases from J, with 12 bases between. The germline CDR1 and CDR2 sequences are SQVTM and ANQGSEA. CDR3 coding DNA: TGCAGCGTTGATGAGGGGGGAGGCGGGGAGCTGTTTTTT. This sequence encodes CSVDEGGGGELFF.

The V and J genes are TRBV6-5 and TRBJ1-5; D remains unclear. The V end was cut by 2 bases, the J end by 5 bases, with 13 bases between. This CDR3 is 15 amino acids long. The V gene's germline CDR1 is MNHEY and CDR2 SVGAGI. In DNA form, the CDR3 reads TGTGCCAGCAGTTACGGCCCAGCCAACTATCAGCCCCAGCATTTT. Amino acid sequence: CASSYGPANYQPQHF.

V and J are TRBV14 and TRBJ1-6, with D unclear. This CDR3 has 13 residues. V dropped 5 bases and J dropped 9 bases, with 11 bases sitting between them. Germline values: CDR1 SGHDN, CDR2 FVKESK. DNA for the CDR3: TGTGCCAGCAGCTCGGAGCAGGTTTCACCCCTCCACTTT. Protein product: CASSSEQVSPLHF.

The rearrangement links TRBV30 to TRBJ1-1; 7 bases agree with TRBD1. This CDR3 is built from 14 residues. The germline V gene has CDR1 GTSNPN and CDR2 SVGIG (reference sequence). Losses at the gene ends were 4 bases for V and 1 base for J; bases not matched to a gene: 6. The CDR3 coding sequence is TGTGCCTGGAAACCGGGACAGACGAACACTGAAGCTTTCTTT. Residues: CAWKPGQTNTEAFF.

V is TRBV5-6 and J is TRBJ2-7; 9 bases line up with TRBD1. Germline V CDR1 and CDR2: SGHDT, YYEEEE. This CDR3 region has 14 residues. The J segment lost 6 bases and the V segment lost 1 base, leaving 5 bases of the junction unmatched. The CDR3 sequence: CASSLTGGVIEQYF. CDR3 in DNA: TGTGCCAGCAGCTTGACAGGGGGCGTAATCGAGCAGTACTTC.

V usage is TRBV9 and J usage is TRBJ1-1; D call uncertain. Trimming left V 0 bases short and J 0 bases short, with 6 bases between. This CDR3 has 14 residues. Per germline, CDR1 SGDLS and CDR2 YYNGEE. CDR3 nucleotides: TGTGCCAGCAGCGTAGCTGGGTTGAACACTGAAGCTTTCTTT. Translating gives CASSVAGLNTEAFF.

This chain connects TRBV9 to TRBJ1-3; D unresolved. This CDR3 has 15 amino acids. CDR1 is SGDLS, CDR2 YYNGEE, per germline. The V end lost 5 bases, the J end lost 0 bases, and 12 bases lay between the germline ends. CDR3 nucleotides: TGTGCCAGCAGTCCAGAGGGATACTCTGGAAACACCATATATTTT. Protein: CASSPEGYSGNTIYF.